This T cell receptor beta chain came from a study of Graves' ophthalmopathy and Graves' hyperthyroidism. For repertoire sequencing, the TCR beta CDR3 regions were amplified from RNA transcripts. A first-round RT-PCR used HTBI primers, followed by a second-round multiplex PCR. TCRdb itself ran the multiplex PCR reads through MiXCR, one entry per CDR3 protein. The sample consists of around 340,000 distinct CDR3 sequences, under 20% of them appearing once. CDR3 size: 15 residues. After removal of 6 bases from V and 3 bases from J, the junction contained 9 bases not matched to a gene. CDR1 LNHDA and CDR2 SQIVND come from the germline V gene (reference sequence). The sample holds many counts of this clonotype.

Sequencing was carried out using peripheral blood. This receptor was identified in an adult man with Graves' ophthalmopathy. The chain links TRBV19 to TRBJ2-7, with 9 bases matching TRBD2. The CDR3 loop is CASSQVAGEFYEQYF. The CDR3, as DNA: TGTGCCAGTAGCCAGGTAGCGGGAGAGTTCTACGAGCAGTACTTC.